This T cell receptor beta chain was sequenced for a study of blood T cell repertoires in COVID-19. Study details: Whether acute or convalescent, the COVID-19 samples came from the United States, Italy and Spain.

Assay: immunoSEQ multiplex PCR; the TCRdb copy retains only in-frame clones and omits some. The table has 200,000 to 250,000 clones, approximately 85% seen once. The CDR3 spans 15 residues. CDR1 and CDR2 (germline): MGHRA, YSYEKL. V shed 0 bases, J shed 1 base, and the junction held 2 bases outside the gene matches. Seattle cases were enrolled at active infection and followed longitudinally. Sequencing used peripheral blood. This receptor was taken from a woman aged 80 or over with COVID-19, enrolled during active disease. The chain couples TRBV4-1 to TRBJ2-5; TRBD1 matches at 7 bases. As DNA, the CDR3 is TGCGCCAGCAGCCAAGATGGGACAGCCCAAGAGACCCAGTACTTC. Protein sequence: CASSQDGTAQETQYF.